The text below deals with one T cell receptor (beta chain). Its antigen is unknown. An end of the junction differs from the germline gene, which may be a read error. Using the deep immunoSEQ assay, TCR CDR3 regions were amplified from genomic DNA by multiplex PCR. Genomic DNA extracted from each cell subset was distributed evenly over all wells of several immunoSEQ 96-well plates, and each plate served as one replicate. For sorted subsets, roughly 200 ng of genomic DNA, equivalent to around 31,000 T cell genomes, went into each replicate PCR. Purified libraries were quantified with a Qubit 3.0 fluorometer, sized on a Bioanalyzer 2100, and re-quantified with the KAPA Library Quantification kit. A separate single-read 150-cycle Illumina NextSeq 550 flow cell was used to sequence each immunoSEQ 96-well plate. The original methods were these. The immunoSEQ output contained only junctional sequences without quality scores, so filtering could not match that applied to full-length reads. Sequences were annotated with PyIR, a Python wrapper for IgBLAST v1.9, using IMGT germline references to assign V/J genes and CDR3. Reads were removed for weak V/J assignments (E-value above 1e-6), missing CDR3, stop codons, out-of-frame junctions, or ambiguous translated residues. V3J clonotypes were defined by identical inferred V gene, J gene, and CDR3 amino acid sequence. Percentage overlap between repertoires was calculated by dividing the number of shared unique clonotypes by the size of the smaller repertoire. Three approaches were used to assess repertoire richness: RTK rarefaction, the Chao1 estimator, and Recon v2.1 estimates of unobserved clonotypes. Generation probabilities for all TCRbeta clonotypes obtained by the gDNA method from four donors were computed using OLGA. TCRdb took this table from immuneACCESS and kept in-frame rearrangements with V and J called. Such tables lack part of the clones; where checked against another copy, unresolved V genes explain under half of the gap, and the rest is unexplained. The V and J calls and clone size are taken from that table; D and trimming were inferred from the DNA. Counted in this sample were 330,000 or so clones; more than 60% of them appeared once. Jointly, the top ten make up 10% of the sample.

This entry comes from a study of shared clonotypes between healthy human individuals (TCRdb year 2020). About the study as a whole: Three men and two women, aged 18 to 49 years, made up the cohort. Each donor's leukapheresis produced roughly between roughly 0.85 and 10 billion PBMCs. For each donor, CD4 naive and CD4 memory were each run on three plates, CD8 naive on two plates, and CD8 memory on one plate. To estimate repertoire size and how much clonotype sharing occurs between individuals, the study deeply sequenced the blood TCR repertoires of several healthy adults. Libraries were prepared and TCR repertoires were sequenced by different laboratories using diverse techniques, in order to increase sequencing depth and limit assay-specific biases.

Reading from cysteine to phenylalanine, the CDR3 counts 13 amino acids. CDR3 DNA is the only sequence kept; it has 39 bases, read in frame from the first base. In the germline V gene, CDR1 corresponds to SGHDN and CDR2 to FVKESK. Donors were healthy HIV-negative adults with no recently reported acute infections or vaccinations. Only Caucasian adults living in Nashville, Tennessee, USA were represented among the donors. CD4+ T cells were enriched by magnetic negative selection, after which naive cells were positively selected on CD45RA and the negative fraction was taken as the memory subset. After blood collection by leukapheresis, PBMCs were isolated using Ficoll-Histopaque density gradient centrifugation and then cryopreserved in the vapor phase of liquid nitrogen. Purity and quantity of every magnetically sorted T cell population were checked by analytical flow cytometry. Each sorted fraction had its genomic DNA isolated and then quantified by UV absorbance on a Nanodrop 2000c.

Broader findings and caveats from the paper: Sampling was limited to blood, and TCR repertoires in tissue likely differ from TCR repertoires in blood. Clonotypes shared by all four sorted-subset donors showed higher generation probabilities than non-shared clonotypes. Sharing across a few donors was observed for about 5% of naive CD4, under 4% of naive CD8, 2.3% of memory CD4, and about 0.39% of memory CD8 clonotypes. Pairwise subsampling led to the expectation that sequencing depth would affect the degree of clonotype sharing among donors. Because the study included a small number of donors, the genetic and exposure-history diversity represented was limited. Naive subsets generally had larger estimated clonotype richness than memory subsets did. Incomplete sequencing was indicated by rarefaction of sorted-subset datasets, despite the large sequencing depth.

This TCR was sampled from a man younger than 40 in good health. Sequenced input: memory CD4+ T cells sorted from blood. The cell subset or site label corresponds to: CD45RA-negative fraction. The chain is assembled from TRBV14 and TRBJ1-1, with the D gene uncertain. The DNA sequence is given as TGTGCCAGCAGCAAAGAACGGGGCACTGAAGCTTTCTTT. It is translated as CASSKERGTEAFF.